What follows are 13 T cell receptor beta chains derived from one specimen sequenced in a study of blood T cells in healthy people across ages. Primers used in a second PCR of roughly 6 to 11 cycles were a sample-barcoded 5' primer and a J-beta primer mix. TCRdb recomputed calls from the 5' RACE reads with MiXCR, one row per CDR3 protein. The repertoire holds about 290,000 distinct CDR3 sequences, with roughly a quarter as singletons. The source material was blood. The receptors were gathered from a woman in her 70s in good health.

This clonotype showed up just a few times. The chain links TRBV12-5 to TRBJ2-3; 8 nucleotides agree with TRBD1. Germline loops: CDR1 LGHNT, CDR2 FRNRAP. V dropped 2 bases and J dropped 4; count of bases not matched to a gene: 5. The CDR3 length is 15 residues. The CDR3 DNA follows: TGTGCTAGTGGTTTGAGACAGGGGTCCGCAGATACGCAGTATTTT. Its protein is CASGLRQGSADTQYF. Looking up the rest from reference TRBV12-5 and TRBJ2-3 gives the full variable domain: DARVTQTPRHKVTEMGQEVTMRCQPILGHNTVFWYRQTMMQGLELLAYFRNRAPLDDSGMPKDRFSAEMPDATLATLKIQPSEPRDSAVYFCASGLRQGSADTQYFGPGTRLTVL.

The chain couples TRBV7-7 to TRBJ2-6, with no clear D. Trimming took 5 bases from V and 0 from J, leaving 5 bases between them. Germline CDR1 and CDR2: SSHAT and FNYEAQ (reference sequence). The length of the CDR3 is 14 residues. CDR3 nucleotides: TGTGCCAGCAGCCAGAACTCTGGGGCCAACGTCCTGACTTTC. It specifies CASSQNSGANVLTF.

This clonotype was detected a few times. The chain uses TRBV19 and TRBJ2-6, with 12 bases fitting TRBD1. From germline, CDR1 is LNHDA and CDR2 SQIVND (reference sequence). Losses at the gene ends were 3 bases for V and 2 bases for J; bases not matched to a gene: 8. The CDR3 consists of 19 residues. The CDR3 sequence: CASSMFLGQGAAGANVLTF. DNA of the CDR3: TGTGCCAGTAGTATGTTTCTGGGACAGGGGGCAGCTGGGGCCAACGTCCTGACTTTC. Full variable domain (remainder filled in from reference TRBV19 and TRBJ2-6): DGGITQSPKYLFRKEGQNVTLSCEQNLNHDAMYWYRQDPGQGLRLIYYSQIVNDFQKGDIAEGYSVSREKKESFPLTVTSAQKNPTAFYLCASSMFLGQGAAGANVLTFGAGSRLTVL.

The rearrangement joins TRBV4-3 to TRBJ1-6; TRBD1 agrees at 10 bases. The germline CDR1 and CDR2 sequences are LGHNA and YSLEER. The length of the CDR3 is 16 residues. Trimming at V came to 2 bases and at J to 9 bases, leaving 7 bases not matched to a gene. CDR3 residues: CASSQIGTGARSPLHF. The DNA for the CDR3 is TGCGCCAGCAGCCAAATCGGGACAGGGGCGCGTTCACCCCTCCACTTT.

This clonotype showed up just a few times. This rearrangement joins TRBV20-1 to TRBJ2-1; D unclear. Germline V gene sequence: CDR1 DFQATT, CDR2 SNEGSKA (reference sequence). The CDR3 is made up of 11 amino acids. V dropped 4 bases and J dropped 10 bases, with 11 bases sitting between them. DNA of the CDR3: TGCAGTGCTACGAGCACGCCCGAGCAGTTCTTC. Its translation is CSATSTPEQFF.

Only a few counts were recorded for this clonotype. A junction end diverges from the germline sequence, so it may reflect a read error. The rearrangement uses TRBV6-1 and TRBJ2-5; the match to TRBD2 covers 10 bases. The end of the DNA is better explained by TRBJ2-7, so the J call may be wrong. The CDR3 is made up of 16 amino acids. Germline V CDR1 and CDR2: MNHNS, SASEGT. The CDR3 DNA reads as TGTGCCGGCAGTGATATCCCCGGGACTAGCGACTACGAGCAGTACTTC. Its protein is CAGSDIPGTSDYEQYF.

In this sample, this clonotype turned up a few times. The CDR3, as DNA: TGTGCCAGTAGGCCGGGACAGCGACGGGTCGGCTACACCTTC. Residues: CASRPGQRRVGYTF. The chain carries TRBV19 and TRBJ1-2; TRBD1 matches 7 bases. The germline V gene encodes CDR1 LNHDA and CDR2 SQIVND (reference sequence). The CDR3 is 14 residues long. J was trimmed by 8 bases and V by 6 bases; bases with no gene match: 12.

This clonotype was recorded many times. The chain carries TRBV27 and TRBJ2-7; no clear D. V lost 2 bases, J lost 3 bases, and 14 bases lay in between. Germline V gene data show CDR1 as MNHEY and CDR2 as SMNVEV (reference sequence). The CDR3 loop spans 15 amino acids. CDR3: CASSLGTPSYYEQYF. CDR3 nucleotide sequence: TGTGCCAGCAGTTTAGGAACGCCGTCTTACTACGAGCAGTACTTC.

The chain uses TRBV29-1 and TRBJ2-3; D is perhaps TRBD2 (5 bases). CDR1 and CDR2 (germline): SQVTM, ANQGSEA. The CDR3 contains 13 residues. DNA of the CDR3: TGCAGTGGAGGCCGGGATTTCACAGATACGCAGTATTTT. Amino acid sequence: CSGGRDFTDTQYF.

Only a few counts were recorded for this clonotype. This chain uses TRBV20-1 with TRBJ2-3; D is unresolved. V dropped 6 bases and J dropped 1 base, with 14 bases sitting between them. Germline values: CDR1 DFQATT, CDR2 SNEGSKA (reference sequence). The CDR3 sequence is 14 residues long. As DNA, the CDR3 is TGCAGTGCCGTCCCTCCGACTGGCACAGATACGCAGTATTTT. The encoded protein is CSAVPPTGTDTQYF.

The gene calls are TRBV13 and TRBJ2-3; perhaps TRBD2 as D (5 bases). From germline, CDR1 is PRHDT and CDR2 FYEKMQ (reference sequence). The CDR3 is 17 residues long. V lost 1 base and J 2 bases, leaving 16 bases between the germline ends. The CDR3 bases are TGTGCCAGCAGCTTAGAAATCAGCGGCGGCTACACAGATACGCAGTATTTT. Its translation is CASSLEISGGYTDTQYF.

The CDR3 spells CASSQVLLGPYEQFF. DNA of the CDR3: TGTGCCAGCAGCCAAGTGCTGTTAGGGCCTTATGAGCAGTTCTTC. The chain couples TRBV14 to TRBJ2-1; no reliable D call. This CDR3 comprises 15 residues. The germline gives CDR1 SGHDN, CDR2 FVKESK. V lost 1 base to trimming and J lost 8 bases, with 15 bases between them.

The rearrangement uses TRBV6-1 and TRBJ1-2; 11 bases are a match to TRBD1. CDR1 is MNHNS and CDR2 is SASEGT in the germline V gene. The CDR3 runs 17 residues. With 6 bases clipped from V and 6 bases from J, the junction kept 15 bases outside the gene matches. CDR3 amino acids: CASSRTDRGLLGDGYTF. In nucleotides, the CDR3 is TGTGCCAGCAGCCGTACGGACAGGGGGCTCCTTGGCGATGGCTACACCTTC.